One sample yielded the 20 T cell receptor beta chains listed below, sequenced in a study of blood T cells in healthy people across ages. A sample-barcoded 5' primer and a J-beta primer mix were used in a second PCR of roughly 6 to 11 cycles. TCRdb reanalysed the 5' RACE reads using MiXCR and keeps one entry per CDR3 protein. The sample lists approximately 2,000,000 distinct CDR3 sequences; about 39% were seen once. Sequencing used blood. These receptors all stem from a human donor in good health.

The V call is TRBV29-1, the J call TRBJ2-3; tentative D call: TRBD2 (6 bases). The CDR3 length is 13 residues. Germline CDR1 SQVTM, CDR2 ANQGSEA. V was pared by 3 bases and J by 3 bases, with 10 bases between. CDR3: CSVDRDFTDTQYF. The CDR3 nucleotides read TGCAGCGTTGACAGGGACTTTACAGATACGCAGTATTTT.

The V and J genes are TRBV15 and TRBJ1-4; tentative D call: TRBD1 (5 bases). This CDR3 contains 15 residues. The V gene lost 0 bases and the J gene lost 5 bases, with 10 bases spanning the gap. Germline-derived CDR1 and CDR2 are LNHNV and YYDKDF (reference sequence). The CDR3 DNA is TGTGCCACCAGCAGAGATCGGGGGGGAAATGAAAAACTGTTTTTT. Translated, it gives CATSRDRGGNEKLFF.

The chain links TRBV5-5 to TRBJ2-1; either TRBD1 or TRBD2 may supply D (5 bases each). Trimming pared 2 bases from V and 0 bases from J, leaving 12 bases between. This CDR3 contains 16 residues. Germline CDR1 is SGHKS and CDR2 is YYEKEE (reference sequence). The chain's CDR3 is CASSLGTDLSYNEQFF. CDR3 bases: TGTGCCAGCAGCTTAGGGACGGACCTCTCCTACAATGAGCAGTTCTTC.

The count of this clonotype is one. CDR3 sequence reads: CANSLRDIFGEQYF. CDR3 sequence (DNA): TGTGCCAACTCCCTAAGGGACATTTTTGGCGAGCAGTACTTC. This sequence joins TRBV5-6 and TRBJ2-4, with a possible D match to TRBD1 (6 bases). The J call may be wrong; the DNA end is better matched by TRBJ2-7. Germline V gene sequence: CDR1 SGHDT, CDR2 YYEEEE. CDR3 size: 14 residues.

The chain uses TRBV5-1 and TRBJ2-1; maybe TRBD1 (7 bases). This CDR3 spans 15 amino acids. Germline V gene data show CDR1 as SGHRS and CDR2 as YFSETQ. V lost 3 bases and J lost 4, with 14 bases in between. The CDR3, as DNA: TGCGCCAGCAGCTCCCAGGGGGGAGTATACAATGAGCAGTTCTTC. This sequence encodes CASSSQGGVYNEQFF. The full variable domain, in which reference TRBV5-1 and TRBJ2-1 provide the parts outside the CDR3, is KAGVTQTPRYLIKTRGQQVTLSCSPISGHRSVSWYQQTPGQGLQFLFEYFSETQRNKGNFPGRFSGRQFSNSRSEMNVSTLELGDSALYLCASSSQGGVYNEQFFGPGTRLTVL.

The V gene is TRBV19, the J gene TRBJ2-1; D is possibly TRBD2 (5 bases). CDR1 is LNHDA, CDR2 SQIVND, per germline (reference sequence). The CDR3 contains 16 residues. The germline V and J ends were trimmed by 8 bases and 0 bases, with 17 bases remaining between them. CDR3 coding DNA: TGTGCCAGTTCTGATTCGGGGAACAGCTCCTACAATGAGCAGTTCTTC. It yields the protein CASSDSGNSSYNEQFF.

The chain is built from TRBV5-1 and TRBJ1-3; no definite D call. Trimming stripped 2 bases from V and 1 base from J, with 13 bases between. The germline gives CDR1 SGHRS, CDR2 YFSETQ. This CDR3 spans 16 amino acids. CDR3 region: CASSFWPLGSGNTIYF. CDR3 DNA sequence: TGCGCCAGCAGCTTCTGGCCGCTTGGGTCTGGAAACACCATATATTTT.

On this clonotype itself: Germline and junction disagree at one end, which may indicate a read error. The chain couples TRBV7-9 to TRBJ1-4; no reliable D call. The CDR3 consists of 15 residues. Germline values: CDR1 SEHNR, CDR2 FQNEAQ (reference sequence). The CDR3 sequence is CACSLLYPSNEELFF. CDR3 nucleotide sequence: TGTGCCTGCAGCTTATTATACCCATCTAATGAAGAACTGTTTTTT.

This clonotype has only a few counts. V usage is TRBV6-2 or TRBV6-3 and J usage is TRBJ2-4; 8 nucleotides match TRBD2. The J call may be faulty, since TRBJ2-5 better matches the DNA end. Germline CDR1 is MNHEY and CDR2 is SVGEGT. The CDR3 spans 16 residues. The CDR3 bases are TGTGCCAGCAGTTACCGGGTAGCGGGGAAGCAGGAGACCCAGTACTTC. Amino acids: CASSYRVAGKQETQYF.

This clonotype was observed once. This chain joins TRBV5-1 and TRBJ2-5; D not resolved. Germline V gene data show CDR1 as SGHRS and CDR2 as YFSETQ. The CDR3 covers 13 residues. The V end lost 4 bases, the J end lost 4 bases, and 11 bases lay between the germline ends. CDR3 residues: CASSVDWRETQYF. The CDR3 region has the DNA TGCGCCAGCAGCGTCGACTGGCGAGAGACCCAGTACTTC.

The chain employs TRBV7-3 and TRBJ2-3; 15 bases align to TRBD2. The CDR3 runs to 16 residues. The V gene's germline CDR1 is SGHTA and CDR2 FQGTGA. V lost 5 bases to trimming and J lost 5 bases; unmatched junction nucleotides: 5. The CDR3 DNA reads TGTGCCAGCAGCGCCGGACTAGCGGGGGGGCTAGATACGCAGTATTTT. This encodes CASSAGLAGGLDTQYF.

Only a few counts were recorded for this clonotype. The DNA of the CDR3 is TGTGCCAGCAGCTTCCTAAAGGGGGCCCACGAGCAGTACTTC. This gives the protein CASSFLKGAHEQYF. The chain is built from TRBV7-9 and TRBJ2-7; 7 bases match TRBD1. CDR1 and CDR2 (germline): SEHNR, FQNEAQ (reference sequence). V was pared by 3 bases and J by 5 bases, with 7 bases of the junction left unmatched. The CDR3 extends over 14 amino acids.

V is TRBV5-1 and J is TRBJ1-1; possibly TRBD1 for D (6 bases). Germline CDR1 reads SGHRS; CDR2 reads YFSETQ. V lost 0 bases and J lost 5, with 14 bases in between. The CDR3 loop spans 15 amino acids. In DNA form, the CDR3 reads TGCGCCAGCAGCTTGGCCTGGGCAGGGGATACTGAAGCTTTCTTT. It encodes CASSLAWAGDTEAFF.

The rearrangement joins TRBV29-1 to TRBJ2-1; TRBD2 matches at 13 bases. The ends lost 7 bases at V and 0 bases at J; junction bases unmatched: 12. The CDR3 has 18 amino acids. Looked up from germline, CDR1 is SQVTM and CDR2 is ANQGSEA. Written as DNA, the CDR3 is TGCAGCGGCGTGAGGGGGACTAGCGGGGCTAGCTCCTACAATGAGCAGTTCTTC. Encoded protein: CSGVRGTSGASSYNEQFF.

This chain uses TRBV4-3 with TRBJ1-1; D is perhaps TRBD1 (5 bases). Germline CDR1 is LGHNA and CDR2 is YSLEER. Trimming cost V 4 bases and J 4 bases, with 19 bases left between them. The CDR3 has 16 amino acids. DNA for the CDR3: TGCGCCAGCAGCCTCCAAGCGGAGGGGCGAAGCACTGAAGCTTTCTTT. Translation gives CASSLQAEGRSTEAFF.

The rearrangement uses TRBV3-1 and TRBJ2-3; 8 nucleotides align to TRBD2. The CDR3 runs to 18 residues. Germline-derived CDR1 and CDR2 are LGHDT and YNNKEL (reference sequence). V shed 3 bases and J 4 bases; nucleotides not matched to a gene: 15. CDR3 nucleotides: TGTGCCAGCAGCCACGCGGGAATTGGGACTAGTTCTGCAGATACGCAGTATTTT. The encoded protein is CASSHAGIGTSSADTQYF.

The chain joins TRBV4-3 to TRBJ1-2; TRBD1 matches at 7 bases. V lost 0 bases to trimming and J lost 5 bases; unmatched junction nucleotides: 6. Germline CDR1 reads LGHNA; CDR2 reads YSLEER. The CDR3 is made up of 15 amino acids. CDR3 nucleotide sequence: TGCGCCAGCAGCCAAGATGACAGGGCGCTATATGGCTACACCTTC. It yields the protein CASSQDDRALYGYTF.

The chain has TRBV14 and TRBJ2-3; D call uncertain. Germline lookup yields CDR1 SGHDN and CDR2 FVKESK. The CDR3 runs 12 residues. Trimming took 0 bases from V and 8 from J, leaving 6 bases between them. CDR3 protein: CASSQDYSTQYF. CDR3 bases: TGTGCCAGCAGCCAAGACTATAGTACGCAGTATTTT. The variable domain in full, with the rest retrieved from reference TRBV14 and TRBJ2-3, is EAGVTQFPSHSVIEKGQTVTLRCDPISGHDNLYWYRRVMGKEIKFLLHFVKESKQDESGMPNNRFLAERTGGTYSTLKVQPAELEDSGVYFCASSQDYSTQYFGPGTRLTVL.

J is TRBJ2-7 and V is TRBV7-2; 8 bases are a match to TRBD2. From germline, CDR1 is SGHTA and CDR2 FQGNSA. V shed 4 bases and J 2 bases; nucleotides not matched to a gene: 16. The CDR3 is made up of 18 amino acids. CDR3 protein: CASSYTVSGAPRPYEQYF. The CDR3 DNA reads TGTGCCAGCAGCTATACGGTTAGCGGGGCTCCCCGGCCCTACGAGCAGTACTTC. The full variable domain, with the rest looked up from reference TRBV7-2 and TRBJ2-7, is GAGVSQSPSNKVTEKGKDVELRCDPISGHTALYWYRQSLGQGLEFLIYFQGNSAPDKSGLPSDRFSAERTGGSVSTLTIQRTQQEDSAVYLCASSYTVSGAPRPYEQYFGPGTRLTVT.

This chain connects TRBV12-3 or TRBV12-4 to TRBJ2-7; 7 bases align to TRBD1. CDR3 size: 13 residues. V dropped 7 bases and J dropped 0; count of bases not matched to a gene: 3. In nucleotides, the CDR3 is TGTGCCAGCAAGGGGGCATTCTCCTACGAGCAGTACTTC. This codes for CASKGAFSYEQYF.